The T cell receptor beta chain described here comes from a study of cytotoxic CD8 clonotypes in ibrutinib-treated CLL (dated by TCRdb to about 2021). Study-wide context: In this cohort, approximately 15 patients were treatment-naive and approximately 10 were relapsed/refractory, while roughly 18 had unmutated IGHV. Longitudinal samples were available for about 30% of the 86 trial participants. Response samples were obtained after a median of about 13 months of treatment, with a range of roughly 6 to 40 months. Cryopreserved peripheral blood mononuclear cells were obtained before treatment, at response, and at either sustained remission or disease progression. Responses were partial in some 24 patients and complete in 2; after median about 68 months follow-up, around 15 stayed in remission and about 12 progressed. All remission and progressive disease samples were collected while patients were still receiving ibrutinib. An average of around 260,000 productive templates and tens of thousands of productive rearrangements was obtained per sample.

This specimen's time point label, per the study, means: approximately 25 months on ibrutinib. For TCR beta library preparation, about 2 micrograms of genomic DNA was extracted from cryopreserved PBMCs. Longitudinal blood samples from CLL patients on ibrutinib monotherapy underwent high-throughput TCR beta sequencing. The patients were enrolled in a single-center, open-label phase 2 trial of ibrutinib monotherapy. The CDR3 covers 14 residues, taking in both the cysteine and the phenylalanine. Only the CDR3 part of the read is kept: 42 bases, read in frame from the first base. V lost 2 bases and J lost 0 bases; the stretch between them is 6 bases long. In the germline V gene, CDR1 corresponds to MDHEN and CDR2 to SYDVKM. On a MiSeq, deep resolution sequencing aimed for a depth between 1 in 1 million and 1 in 200,000 T cells, with each clonotype covered approximately 9.2x on average. The immunoSEQ hsTCRB Kit was used to generate the TCR beta libraries. Under the source paper's analysis protocol: ImmunoSEQ Data Assistant and ImmunoSEQ Analyzer were used for data analysis, and V, D and J genes were assigned according to IMGT definitions. Clonality, which ranges from 0 to 1, was calculated as one minus the normalized Shannon entropy of productive rearrangement frequencies. Only overrepresented clonotypes making up at least 0.05% of each patient's repertoire were included in the public clonotype analysis. Repertoires from thirteen age-matched healthy donors in immuneACCESS were used as clonality controls. In its TCRdb copy, this immuneACCESS table keeps in-frame sequences only and misses some clones. Where compared with another copy, unresolved V genes explain less than half of these, and the others have no known cause. The V and J calls and clone size are taken from that table; D and trimming were inferred from the DNA. This sample gives hundreds of thousands of clones in total; 70% of them show up just once. The top ten clones comprise 15% to 19% of the sample.

This clone was counted only a few times. Its antigen remains unidentified. Base-call qualities are not available, and no considerably larger clone is one nucleotide away. The sample carries other DNA sequences with the same CDR3. What the work shows at the level of the full study, not this receptor alone: Clonality rose at ibrutinib response, remained stable during sustained remission, and dropped back toward baseline at progression. Public clonotypes were rare and either contracted or stayed stable during treatment, and the rise in clonality at ibrutinib response reflected the expansion of private clonotypes. Baseline clonality was found to be higher than that of age-matched healthy donors and was strongly correlated with circulating CD8+ T-cell counts. Sampling times were not matched between sustained-remission and progressing patients, and lymph node repertoires were not studied.

The source was PBMCs, collected after 24 months of ibrutinib treatment. This receptor was identified in a human donor with chronic lymphocytic leukemia. The chain is assembled from TRBV28 and TRBJ2-3, and perhaps TRBD2 as D gene, on 6 matching bases. The CDR3 here reads CASSLGGSTDTQYF. At the DNA level, the sequence is TGTGCCAGCAGTTTAGGGGGGAGCACAGATACGCAGTATTTT.